This T cell receptor beta chain derives from a study of tumor-infiltrating lymphocytes in primary liver carcinoma (dated by TCRdb to about 2017). Regarding the study in general: Surgical resection was performed in China between late 2015 and early 2016 on a few patients with histopathologically diagnosed primary liver carcinoma. The five patients, three men and two women aged 30 to 69 years, had hepatocellular carcinoma (four) or combined HCC and intrahepatic cholangiocarcinoma (one). Tumors of the five patients were stage T1-T3 N0M0 with maximum diameters of roughly 4 to 10 cm. Each sample produced roughly 3.65 to 7.5 million productive TCRbeta reads, and read depth showed no significant difference between tissue types. The study combined TCRbeta repertoire sequencing, expression microarrays and whole-exome sequencing across five regions of each liver tumor, with adjacent normal tissue and blood. TCRbeta repertoire sequencing covered roughly 35 specimens from 5 patients: about 25 tumor regions, 5 adjacent noncancerous liver tissues and 5 peripheral blood samples. High reproducibility was observed for the technical replicate repertoires, with mean shared-clone rates approximately 0.9 and correlation coefficients above 0.95. Paper-wide results and their limitations: The top 250 clones accounted for a significantly greater share of the repertoire in tumors than in blood (p = 0.039). Because the samples were bulk and unsorted, CD4+ and CD8+ T cell repertoires could not be compared. Only a few patients were included in the study, and the authors note that the findings should be validated in a larger study. Repertoire overlap was found to be higher between tumor regions (mean roughly 36%) than between tumor-adjacent (roughly 17%) or tumor-blood (about 15%) pairs, consistent with antigen-driven expansion. Because only the TCR beta chain was sequenced and unpaired alpha chains were not captured, true repertoire diversity is likely underestimated.

Between the V and J ends, shortened by 4 bases and 0 bases respectively, the junction contains 11 bases. There are 15 amino acids in the CDR3, from cysteine to phenylalanine inclusive. Just the 45-base CDR3 DNA is kept, in frame starting at base 1. CDR1 WNHNN and CDR2 SYGVQD were looked up in the germline V gene (reference sequence). TRIzol reagent was used to extract blood RNA from unsorted whole blood, while the DNeasy Blood & Tissue kit provided the germline DNA. Patients had chronic HBV infection and were treatment-naive at sampling. Before surgery, four milliliters of peripheral blood were collected into K2EDTA tubes. This clonotype was seen repeatedly, ten times or more. What this receptor recognizes is not known. Base quality data are lacking; no much larger clone is found one base away. A constant-region primer and ProtoScript II reverse transcriptase were used to reverse-transcribe TCRbeta-specific cDNA from approximately 450 ng total RNA. TCRbeta libraries were built with three nested multiplex PCR rounds, a slightly modified ARM-PCR procedure. Each of the first two PCR rounds ran for around 10 cycles using multiplex TRBV1-TRBV30 forward primers together with a Cbeta reverse primer. A final 25-cycle PCR with Deep VentR polymerase added sample barcodes and Illumina adapters. Before sequencing, amplicons between 200 and 500 bp were purified from gel using a QIAquick gel extraction kit. TCRbeta amplicons were sequenced on an Illumina HiSeq 2500 with 250-bp paired-end reads. From the authors' description of their analysis: Trimmomatic v0.33 was used to quality-trim the reads, and FLASH v1.2.11 was used to merge paired reads so that full CDR3 sequences could be recovered. V, D and J germline segments were assigned to the rearranged TCRbeta sequences using MiGEC v1.2.1b. Clonotype statistics and Shannon-Wiener diversity indices were calculated with VDJtools v1.0.0. To cut down on sampling bias, every analysis after diversity analysis relied on just the 250 most abundant clonotypes from each sample. TCRdb reprocessing: public reads trimmed at Q25 with fastp, clones called with MiXCR, in-frame beta chains kept. Every entry covers one CDR3 protein and lists the most common genes and DNA from its rows. The V and J calls and clone size are TCRdb's, not the authors'. Here the sample has fewer than 350,000 distinct CDR3 sequences; around three fifths occur a single time. The ten largest clones add up to under 8% of the sample.

This chain is built from TRBV10-1 and TRBJ2-3; matching of 5 bases hints at TRBD2 as the D gene. This TCR derives from a man aged 35 to 55 with primary liver carcinoma and hepatitis B virus infection. The sample taken for sequencing was peripheral blood. This receptor carries the CDR3 CASSGLSGSTDTQYF. DNA sequence: TGCGCCAGCAGTGGTCTATCGGGGAGCACAGATACGCAGTATTTT.